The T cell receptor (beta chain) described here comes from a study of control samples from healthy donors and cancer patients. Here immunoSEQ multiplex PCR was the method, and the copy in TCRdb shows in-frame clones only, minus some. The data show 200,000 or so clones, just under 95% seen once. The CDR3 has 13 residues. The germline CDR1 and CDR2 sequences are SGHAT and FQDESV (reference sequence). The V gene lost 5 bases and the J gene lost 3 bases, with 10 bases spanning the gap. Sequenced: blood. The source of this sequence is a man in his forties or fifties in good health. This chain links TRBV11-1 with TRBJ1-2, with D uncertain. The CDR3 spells CASSQDGDYGYTF. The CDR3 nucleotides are TGTGCCAGCAGCCAAGACGGTGACTATGGCTACACCTTC.